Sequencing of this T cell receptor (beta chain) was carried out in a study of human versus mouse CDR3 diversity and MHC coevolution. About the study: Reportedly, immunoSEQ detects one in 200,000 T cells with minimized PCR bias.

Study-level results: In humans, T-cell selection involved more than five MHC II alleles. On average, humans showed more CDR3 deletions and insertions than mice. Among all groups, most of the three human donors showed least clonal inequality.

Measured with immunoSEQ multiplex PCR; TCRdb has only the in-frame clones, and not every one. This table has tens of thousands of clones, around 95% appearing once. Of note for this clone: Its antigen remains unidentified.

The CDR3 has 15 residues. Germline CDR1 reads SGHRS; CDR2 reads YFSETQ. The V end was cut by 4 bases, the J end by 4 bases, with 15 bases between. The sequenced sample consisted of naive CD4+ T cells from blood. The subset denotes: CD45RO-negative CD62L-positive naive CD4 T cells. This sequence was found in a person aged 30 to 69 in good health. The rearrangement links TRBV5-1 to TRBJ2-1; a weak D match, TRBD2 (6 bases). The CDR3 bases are TGCGCCAGCAGCCCTCGACTAGATCTTTACAATGAGCAGTTCTTC. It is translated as CASSPRLDLYNEQFF.